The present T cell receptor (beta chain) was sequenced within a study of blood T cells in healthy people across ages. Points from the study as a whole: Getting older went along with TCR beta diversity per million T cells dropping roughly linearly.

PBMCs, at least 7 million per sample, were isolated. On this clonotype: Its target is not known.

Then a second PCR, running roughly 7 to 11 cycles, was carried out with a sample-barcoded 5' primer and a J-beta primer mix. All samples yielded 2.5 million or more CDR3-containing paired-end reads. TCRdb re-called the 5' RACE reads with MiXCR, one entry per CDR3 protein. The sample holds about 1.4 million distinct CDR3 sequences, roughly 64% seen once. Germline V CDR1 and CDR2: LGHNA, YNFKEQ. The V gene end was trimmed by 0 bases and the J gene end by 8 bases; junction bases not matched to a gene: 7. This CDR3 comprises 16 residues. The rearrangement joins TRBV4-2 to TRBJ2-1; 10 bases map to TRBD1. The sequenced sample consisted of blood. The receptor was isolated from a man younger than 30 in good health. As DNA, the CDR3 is TGTGCCAGCAGCCAAGAAGACAGGGGGCGCGTCGATGAGCAGTTCTTC. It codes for CASSQEDRGRVDEQFF.